What follows is one T cell receptor beta chain and its context. Antigen specificity is unknown. The data stem from a study of tumor-infiltrating lymphocytes in primary liver carcinoma. Overall study results and limits: A significantly higher top-250-clone fraction was found in tumors than in blood (p = 0.039).

Germline DNA was also extracted, with blood RNA taken from unsorted whole blood. Synthesis of TCR beta cDNA was carried out from 500 ng total RNA with a constant-region primer. A slightly modified ARM-PCR protocol with three nested multiplex PCR rounds produced these TCR beta libraries. A C-beta reverse primer was combined with TRBV1-TRBV30 forward primers in the first two PCR rounds, and each round had around 11 cycles. One entry per CDR3 protein, called by TCRdb with MiXCR from the multiplex PCR reads. The profile covers some 180,000 distinct CDR3 sequences, with around 60% appearing a single time and approximately 70% taken by the ten largest. V was shortened by 6 bases and J by 8 bases, with 4 bases between the two germline ends. Germline assignment: CDR1 MGHDK and CDR2 SYGVNS. There are 9 residues in the CDR3.

The sequenced material came from peripheral blood. This sequence joins TRBV25-1 and TRBJ1-1; no definite D call. The source is a man aged 40-55 years with primary liver carcinoma and hepatitis B virus infection. The CDR3 DNA sequence: TGTGCCAGCAGCTTAGAAGCTTTCTTT. Its translation: CASSLEAFF.